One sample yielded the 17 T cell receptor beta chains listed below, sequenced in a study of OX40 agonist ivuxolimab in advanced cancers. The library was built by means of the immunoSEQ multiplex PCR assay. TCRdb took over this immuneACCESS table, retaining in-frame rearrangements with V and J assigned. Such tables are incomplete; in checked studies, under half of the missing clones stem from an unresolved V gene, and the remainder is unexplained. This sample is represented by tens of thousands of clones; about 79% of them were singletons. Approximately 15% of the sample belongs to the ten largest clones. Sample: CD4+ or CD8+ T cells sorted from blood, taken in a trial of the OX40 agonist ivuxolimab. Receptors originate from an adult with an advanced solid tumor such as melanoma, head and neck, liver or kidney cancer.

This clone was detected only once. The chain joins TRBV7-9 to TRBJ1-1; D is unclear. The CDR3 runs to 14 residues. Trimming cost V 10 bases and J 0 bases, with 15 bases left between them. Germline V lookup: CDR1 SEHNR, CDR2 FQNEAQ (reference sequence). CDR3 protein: CATPISSLNTEAFF. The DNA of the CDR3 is TGTGCCACCCCGATCAGCTCTTTGAACACTGAAGCTTTCTTT. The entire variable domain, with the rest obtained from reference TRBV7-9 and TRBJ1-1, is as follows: DTGVSQNPRHKITKRGQNVTFRCDPISEHNRLYWYRQTLGQGPEFLTYFQNEAQLEKSRLLSDRFSAERPKGSFSTLEIQRTEQGDSAMYLCATPISSLNTEAFFGQGTRLTVV.

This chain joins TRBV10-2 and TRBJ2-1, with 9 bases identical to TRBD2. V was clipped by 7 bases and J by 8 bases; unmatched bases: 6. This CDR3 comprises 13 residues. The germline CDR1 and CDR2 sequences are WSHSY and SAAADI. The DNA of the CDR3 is TGCGCCAGCATAGGGCGGGGGGGGTATGAGCAGTTCTTC. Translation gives CASIGRGGYEQFF.

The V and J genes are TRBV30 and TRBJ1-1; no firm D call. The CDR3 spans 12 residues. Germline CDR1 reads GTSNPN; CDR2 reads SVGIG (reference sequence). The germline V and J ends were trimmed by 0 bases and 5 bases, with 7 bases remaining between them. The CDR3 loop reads CAWSVLGTEAFF. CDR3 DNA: TGTGCCTGGAGTGTACTAGGGACTGAAGCTTTCTTT.

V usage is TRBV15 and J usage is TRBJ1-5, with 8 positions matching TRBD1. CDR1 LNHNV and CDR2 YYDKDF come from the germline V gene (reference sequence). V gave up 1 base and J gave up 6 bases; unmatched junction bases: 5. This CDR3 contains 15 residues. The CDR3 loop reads CATSRVRTGSQPQHF. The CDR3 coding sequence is TGTGCCACCAGCAGAGTAAGGACAGGGTCTCAGCCCCAGCATTTT.

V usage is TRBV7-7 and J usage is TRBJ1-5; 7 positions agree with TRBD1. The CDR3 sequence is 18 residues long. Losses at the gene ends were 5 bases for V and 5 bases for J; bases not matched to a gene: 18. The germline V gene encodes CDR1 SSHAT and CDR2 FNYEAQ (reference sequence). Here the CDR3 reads CASSVRQGLPGLDQPQHF. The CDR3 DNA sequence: TGTGCCAGCAGCGTCAGACAGGGTCTCCCGGGGCTCGATCAGCCCCAGCATTTT. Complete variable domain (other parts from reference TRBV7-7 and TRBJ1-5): GAGVSQSPRYKVTKRGQDVTLRCDPISSHATLYWYQQALGQGPEFLTYFNYEAQPDKSGLPSDRFSAERPEGSISTLTIQRTEQRDSAMYRCASSVRQGLPGLDQPQHFGDGTRLSIL.

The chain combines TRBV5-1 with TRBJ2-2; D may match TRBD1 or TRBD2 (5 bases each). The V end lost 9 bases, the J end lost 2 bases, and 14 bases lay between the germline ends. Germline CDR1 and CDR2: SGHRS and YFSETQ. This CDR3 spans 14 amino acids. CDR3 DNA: TGCGCCACCCAAGCCGGGACCAACACCGGGGAGCTGTTTTTT. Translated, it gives CATQAGTNTGELFF.

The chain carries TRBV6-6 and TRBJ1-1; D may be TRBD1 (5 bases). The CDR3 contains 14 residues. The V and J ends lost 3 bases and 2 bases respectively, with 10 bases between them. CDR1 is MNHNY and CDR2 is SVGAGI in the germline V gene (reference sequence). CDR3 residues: CASSYGGANTEAFF. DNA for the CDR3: TGTGCCAGCAGTTATGGTGGGGCAAACACTGAAGCTTTCTTT.

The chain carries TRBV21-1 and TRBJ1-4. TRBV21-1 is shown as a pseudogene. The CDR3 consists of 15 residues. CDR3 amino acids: CASSKCEGQGEKLFF. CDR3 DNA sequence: TGTGCCAGCAGCAAATGTGAGGGGCAGGGTGAAAAACTGTTTTTT.

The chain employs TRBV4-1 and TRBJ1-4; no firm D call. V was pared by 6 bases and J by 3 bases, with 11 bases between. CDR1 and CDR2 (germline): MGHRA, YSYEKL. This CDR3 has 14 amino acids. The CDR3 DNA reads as TGCGCCAGCAGATACGAGGGATCTAATGAAAAACTGTTTTTT. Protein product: CASRYEGSNEKLFF.

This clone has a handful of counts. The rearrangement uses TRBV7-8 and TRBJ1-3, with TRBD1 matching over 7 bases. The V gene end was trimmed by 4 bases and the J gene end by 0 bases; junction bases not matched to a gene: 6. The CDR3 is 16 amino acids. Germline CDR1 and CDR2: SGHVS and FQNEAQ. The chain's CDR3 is CASSSRTGTSGNTIYF. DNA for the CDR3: TGTGCCAGCAGCTCGCGGACAGGCACCTCTGGAAACACCATATATTTT.

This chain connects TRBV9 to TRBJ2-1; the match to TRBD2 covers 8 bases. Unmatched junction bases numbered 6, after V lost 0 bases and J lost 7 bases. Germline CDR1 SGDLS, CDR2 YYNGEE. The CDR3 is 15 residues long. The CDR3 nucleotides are TGTGCCAGCAGCGTAGACGGGGGGGCCGTAAATGAGCAGTTCTTC. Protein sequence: CASSVDGGAVNEQFF.

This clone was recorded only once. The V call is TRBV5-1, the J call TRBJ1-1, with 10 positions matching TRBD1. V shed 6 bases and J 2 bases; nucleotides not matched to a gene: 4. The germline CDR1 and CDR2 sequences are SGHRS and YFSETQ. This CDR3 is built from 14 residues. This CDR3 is CASKGQGLNTEAFF. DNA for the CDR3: TGCGCCAGCAAGGGACAGGGGCTCAACACTGAAGCTTTCTTT.

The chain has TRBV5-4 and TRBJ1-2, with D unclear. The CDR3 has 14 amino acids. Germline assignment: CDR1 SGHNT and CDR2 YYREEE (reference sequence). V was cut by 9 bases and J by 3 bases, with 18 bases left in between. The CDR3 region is CATPDASQDYGYTF. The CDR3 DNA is TGTGCCACCCCGGATGCTTCCCAGGACTATGGCTACACCTTC.

DNA for the CDR3: TGTGCCTGGAGTTTATGGCAGGGTGACTTAAAGACCCAGTACTTC. It yields the protein CAWSLWQGDLKTQYF. This chain joins TRBV30 and TRBJ2-5; tentatively, D is TRBD1 (5 bases). The CDR3 length is 15 residues. V lost 2 bases to trimming and J lost 6 bases, with 19 bases between them. Per the germline V gene, CDR1 is GTSNPN and CDR2 is SVGIG (reference sequence).

The CDR3 loop is CASGNYYEQYF. Here the CDR3 DNA reads TGCGCCAGCGGAAACTACTACGAGCAGTACTTC. The chain joins TRBV10-1 to TRBJ2-7; D uncertain. The germline gives CDR1 WNHNN, CDR2 SYGVQD (reference sequence). This CDR3 has 11 amino acids. Trimming removed 8 bases at V and 3 bases at J, with 8 bases between.

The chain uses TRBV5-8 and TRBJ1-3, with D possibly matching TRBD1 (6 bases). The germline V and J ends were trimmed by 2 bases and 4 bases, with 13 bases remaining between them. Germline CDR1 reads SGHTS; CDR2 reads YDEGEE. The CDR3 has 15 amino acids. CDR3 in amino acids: CASSFTGFTGNTIYF. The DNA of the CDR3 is TGTGCCAGCAGCTTTACAGGGTTCACCGGAAACACCATATATTTT.

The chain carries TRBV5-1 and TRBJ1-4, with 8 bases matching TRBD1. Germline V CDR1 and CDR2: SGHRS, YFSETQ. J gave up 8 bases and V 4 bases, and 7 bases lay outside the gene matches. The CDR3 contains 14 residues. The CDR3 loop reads CASSRAGGEEKLFF. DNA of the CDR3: TGCGCCAGCAGCCGTGCAGGGGGCGAGGAAAAACTGTTTTTT.